This T cell receptor beta chain was identified in a study of shared clonotypes between healthy human individuals. Genomic DNA came from tens of millions of PBMCs in unsorted samples. The CDR3 runs 12 residues. Germline CDR1 is SGHAT and CDR2 is FQDESV (reference sequence). V was cut by 5 bases and J by 10 bases, with 13 bases left in between. The table came from immunoSEQ multiplex PCR; TCRdb's copy has only in-frame clones and leaves some out. This sample has about half a million clones, with approximately 80% found just once. This rearrangement joins TRBV11-1 to TRBJ2-3, with D possibly being TRBD1 (7 bases). This receptor was identified in a woman aged 40 to 50 in good health. Some clones in this sample may be carry-over from other donors' samples. The sample taken for sequencing was PBMCs. CDR3 residues: CASSQGGTAQYF. In DNA, the CDR3 is TGTGCCAGCAGCCAAGGGGGGACAGCGCAGTATTTT. Filled out from reference TRBV11-1 and TRBJ2-3, the complete variable domain reads EAEVAQSPRYKITEKSQAVAFWCDPISGHATLYWYRQILGQGPELLVQFQDESVVDDSQLPKDRFSAERLKGVDSTLKIQPAELGDSAMYLCASSQGGTAQYFGPGTRLTVL.